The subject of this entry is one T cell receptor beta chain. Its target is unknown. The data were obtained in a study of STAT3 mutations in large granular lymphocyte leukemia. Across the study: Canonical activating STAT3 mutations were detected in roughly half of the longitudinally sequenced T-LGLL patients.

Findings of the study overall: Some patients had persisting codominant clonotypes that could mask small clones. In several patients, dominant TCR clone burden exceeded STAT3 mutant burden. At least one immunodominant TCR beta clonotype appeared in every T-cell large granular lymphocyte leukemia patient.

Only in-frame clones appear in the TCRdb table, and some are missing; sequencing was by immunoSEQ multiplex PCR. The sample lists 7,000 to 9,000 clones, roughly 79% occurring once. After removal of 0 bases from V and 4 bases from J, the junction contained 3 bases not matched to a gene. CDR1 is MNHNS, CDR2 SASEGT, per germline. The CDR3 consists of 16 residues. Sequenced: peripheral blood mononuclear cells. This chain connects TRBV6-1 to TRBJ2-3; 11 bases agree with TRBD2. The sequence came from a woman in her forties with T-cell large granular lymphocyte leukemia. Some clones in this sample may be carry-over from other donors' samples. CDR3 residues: CASSEALAGGPDTQYF. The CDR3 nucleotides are TGTGCCAGCAGTGAAGCGCTAGCGGGGGGCCCAGATACGCAGTATTTT.